The rows below give T cell receptor beta chains drawn from one sample of a study of T cell repertoires in cytomegalovirus infection. TCRdb fed the reads into MiXCR, producing one record per CDR3 protein. The top ten clones hold roughly 13% of a sample with around 550,000 distinct CDR3 sequences, more than 20% of them seen once. Input material: PBMCs. These receptor sequences come from a human donor in good health (CMV status not recorded). Some clones in this sample may be carry-over from other donors' samples. Both conserved end residues are part of each CDR3. The D gene is left open where the match is weak.

14 | . | TRBV15 | CATSREGSAYGYTF
13 | . | TRBV12-3/TRBV12-4 | CAQGGGKDYGYTF
15 | TRBD1 | TRBV30 | CAWEPGQGARTEAFF
16 | TRBD2 | TRBV27 | CASSIALAGGLSEQFF
17 | . | TRBV6-2/TRBV6-3 | CASSSIETRTNEGTQYF
13 | . | TRBV18 | CASSSTEAYEQYF
15 | TRBD1 | TRBV28 | CASSLAGTGGHEQYF
12 | . | TRBV5-4 | CASRRQDDGYTF
14 | TRBD1 | TRBV12-3/TRBV12-4 | CASSGDRGRQPQHF
13 | . | TRBV7-8 | CASSLEDGSWQYF
17 | . | TRBV19 | CASSIDPPGVNNQPQHF
15 | TRBD2 | TRBV12-3/TRBV12-4 | CAILLAGASTDTQYF
15 | . | TRBV7-6 | CASSHAVGERNEQYF
13 | TRBD1 | TRBV29-1 | CSVEGQGALEQYF
16 | TRBD2 | TRBV7-9 | CASSERGLAEDPKQFF
15 | TRBD1 | TRBV7-9 | CASSLSRGLSETQYF
18 | . | TRBV6-6 | CASSYSRGRTKYTYEQYF
16 | . | TRBV7-2 | CASSLESPEITGELFF
15 | TRBD2 | TRBV3-1 | CASRRLAGTYNEQFF
16 | . | TRBV19 | CASSTTGAIANYGYTF
12 | . | TRBV20-1 | CSARSGNTEAFF
16 | . | TRBV13 | CASSLGGVRGYNEQFF
13 | . | TRBV5-6 | CASSLYSRQPQHF
15 | TRBD2 | TRBV6-2/TRBV6-3 | CASRFLAGGWDEQFF
17 | TRBD2 | TRBV25-1 | CASSDGTSGRATDTQYF
10 | . | TRBV29-1 | CSVLQETQYF
18 | TRBD2 | TRBV28 | CASSSSAGLAPSYNEQFF
14 | . | TRBV11-2 | CASSRRLETGELFF
17 | TRBD1 | TRBV24-1 | CATSDYAATGGWETQYF
15 | . | TRBV11-2 | CASSPTTGGTYEQYF
15 | TRBD1 | TRBV14 | CASRVTGGVFNEQFF
15 | TRBD1 | TRBV7-2 | CASSLDRLNTDTQYF
13 | . | TRBV19 | CASSRLVYNEQFF
15 | . | TRBV6-2/TRBV6-3 | CASVRGGAMNTEAFF
13 | . | TRBV7-6 | CASSFEFTDTQYF
13 | . | TRBV7-6 | CASSSPTWGEQFF
16 | TRBD1 | TRBV28 | CASSLWDRVGGEKLFF
13 | . | TRBV14 | CASSRTGLRTQYF
15 | TRBD2 | TRBV24-1 | CATRTSGSRDNEQFF
18 | TRBD2 | TRBV7-2 | CASSSTGLAGANTGELFF
17 | TRBD2 | TRBV7-7 | CASSLGRLAGFQETQYF
14 | TRBD1 | TRBV12-3/TRBV12-4 | CASSQRQGVTEAFF